The source of this T cell receptor beta chain is a study of OX40 agonist ivuxolimab in advanced cancers. Data came from immunoSEQ multiplex PCR; TCRdb stores just in-frame clones and leaves some out. The table shows 70,000 to 90,000 clones, with 89% occurring only once. The CDR3 extends over 16 amino acids. Germline trimming cut 5 bases from V and 3 bases from J; bases unmatched to any gene: 8. The germline gives CDR1 LNHDA, CDR2 SQIVND (reference sequence). The V gene is TRBV19, the J gene TRBJ2-1, with TRBD2 matching over 9 bases. This TCR came from an adult with an advanced solid tumor such as melanoma, head and neck, liver or kidney cancer. The material was CD4+ or CD8+ T cells sorted from blood, obtained in a trial of the OX40 agonist ivuxolimab. Written as DNA, the CDR3 is TGTGCCAGTAGTCCCCGGGCTAGCGGGATCTACAATGAGCAGTTCTTC. Its translation is CASSPRASGIYNEQFF.